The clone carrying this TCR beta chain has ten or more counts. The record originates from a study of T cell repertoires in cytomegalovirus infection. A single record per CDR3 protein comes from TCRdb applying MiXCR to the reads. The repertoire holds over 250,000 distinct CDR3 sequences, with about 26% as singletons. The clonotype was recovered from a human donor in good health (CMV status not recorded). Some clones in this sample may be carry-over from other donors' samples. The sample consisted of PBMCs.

Written as DNA, the CDR3 is TGTGCCAGCAAGGAGGCGGATAGGGAGCTGTTTTTT. This gives the protein CASKEADRELFF. The chain has TRBV6-1 and TRBJ2-2, with a possible D match to TRBD2 (5 bases). The CDR3 runs 12 residues. Looked up from germline, CDR1 is MNHNS and CDR2 is SASEGT. The V gene lost 7 bases and the J gene lost 9 bases, with 12 bases spanning the gap.